A single sample gave rise to the 2 T cell receptor beta chains below, sequenced in a study of T cell clonality in common variable immunodeficiency. Repertoires were generated with immunoSEQ multiplex PCR, while TCRdb's copy carries only in-frame clones and drops some. Recorded here are roughly 43,000 clones, none singletons. The sequencing input was peripheral blood mononuclear cells. The receptors were gathered from a person aged 18 to 70 in good health.

This clone was detected many times. The CDR3 extends 3 residues past the end of the read, so its final part is completed from the germline J gene. This rearrangement joins TRBV6-2 or TRBV6-3 to TRBJ2-5; D might be TRBD1 (6 bases). The CDR3 spans 15 residues. Germline assignment: CDR1 MNHEY and CDR2 SVGEGT. The V and J ends lost 2 bases and 5 bases respectively, with 15 bases between them. The CDR3 bases that were read are TGTGCCAGCAGTTACGACCGAGACACAGGGGAGACC. Amino acid sequence: CASSYDRDTGET. In full, the CDR3 is CASSYDRDTGETQYF.

This clone was seen many times. Read coverage stops 3 residues before the CDR3 terminus; the germline J gene supplies the remainder. The V and J genes are TRBV7-3 and TRBJ2-1; maybe TRBD1 (5 bases). The CDR3 is made up of 15 amino acids. Looked up from germline, CDR1 is SGHTA and CDR2 is FQGTGA. Trimming stripped 2 bases from V and 7 bases from J, with 15 bases between. The part of the CDR3 DNA that was read is TGTGCCAGCAGCTTAGGGCTAGGGGTAAGGAATGAG. Translated, it gives CASSLGLGVRNE. The CDR3 as a whole reads CASSLGLGVRNEQFF.